These 27 T cell receptor beta chains originate from one sample sequenced in a study of blood T cells in healthy people across ages. Next came a second PCR, run for 7 to 11 cycles, which used a sample-barcoded 5' primer along with a J-beta primer mix. Using its own MiXCR run on the 5' RACE reads, TCRdb lists one record per CDR3 protein. The sample lists 1.8 million or so distinct CDR3 sequences, roughly 43% seen once, with under 25% in the top ten. The specimen was blood. Receptor source: a human donor in good health.

This clonotype turned up a few times. This chain joins TRBV7-2 and TRBJ2-5; TRBD2 agrees at 11 bases. The CDR3 has 17 residues. J gave up 5 bases and V 5 bases, and 13 bases lay outside the gene matches. Germline CDR1 reads SGHTA; CDR2 reads FQGNSA. CDR3 residues: CASSPYRLAGPGETQYF. The CDR3 DNA follows: TGTGCCAGCAGCCCGTACCGACTAGCGGGGCCCGGGGAGACCCAGTACTTC. Full variable domain (missing parts from reference TRBV7-2 and TRBJ2-5): GAGVSQSPSNKVTEKGKDVELRCDPISGHTALYWYRQSLGQGLEFLIYFQGNSAPDKSGLPSDRFSAERTGGSVSTLTIQRTQQEDSAVYLCASSPYRLAGPGETQYFGPGTRLLVL.

This sequence joins TRBV6-5 and TRBJ2-4, with TRBD2 matching over 9 bases. The J call is doubtful: the DNA matches TRBJ2-7 better. This CDR3 comprises 15 residues. From germline, CDR1 is MNHEY and CDR2 SVGAGI. CDR3 amino acids: CASSGAGTSRYEQYF. CDR3 nucleotides: TGTGCCAGCAGTGGAGCCGGGACTAGCCGGTACGAGCAGTACTTC.

The V gene is TRBV7-2, the J gene TRBJ1-5, with unresolved D. With 2 bases removed from V and 3 bases from J, the gap between germline ends came to 14 bases. Germline CDR1 SGHTA, CDR2 FQGNSA. The CDR3 has 16 amino acids. The DNA for the CDR3 is TGTGCCAGCAGCTTAATCGGAGGCGCGAACAATCAGCCCCAGCATTTT. Protein product: CASSLIGGANNQPQHF.

The CDR3 loop reads CSVDDRGGCGYTF. The CDR3 region has the DNA TGCAGCGTCGATGACAGGGGGGGCTGTGGCTACACCTTC. The chain carries TRBV29-1 and TRBJ1-2; 9 nucleotides align to TRBD1. V was pared by 6 bases and J by 7 bases, with 9 bases of the junction left unmatched. This CDR3 region has 13 residues. In germline, CDR1 is SQVTM, CDR2 ANQGSEA.

In DNA, the CDR3 is TGTGCCAGCAGCAAGACAGGGAATCACTACAATGAGCAGTTCTTC. Encoded protein: CASSKTGNHYNEQFF. The chain combines TRBV7-9 with TRBJ2-1; 7 nucleotides agree with TRBD1. V dropped 5 bases and J dropped 3; count of bases not matched to a gene: 7. The germline CDR1 and CDR2 sequences are SEHNR and FQNEAQ (reference sequence). CDR3 length: 15 residues.

The chain carries TRBV10-3 and TRBJ2-1, with TRBD2 matching over 11 bases. Per germline, CDR1 ENHRY and CDR2 SYGVKD. The CDR3 extends over 14 amino acids. With 6 bases clipped from V and 7 bases from J, the junction kept 5 bases outside the gene matches. The CDR3 spells CAISPSSGGNEQFF. The CDR3 DNA reads TGTGCCATCAGCCCTTCTAGCGGGGGGAATGAGCAGTTCTTC.

The chain couples TRBV4-1 to TRBJ2-1; D perhaps matches TRBD1 (6 bases). The V and J ends lost 2 bases and 2 bases respectively, with 13 bases between them. Germline V CDR1 and CDR2: MGHRA, YSYEKL. CDR3 length: 16 residues. DNA for the CDR3: TGCGCCAGCAGCCAAATAGGGGGTTTGGCCTACAATGAGCAGTTCTTC. This codes for CASSQIGGLAYNEQFF.

The CDR3 DNA is TGTGCCAGCAGTTTCACGTCAGGTCGGTACTTC. Amino acids: CASSFTSGRYF. The chain joins TRBV12-3 or TRBV12-4 to TRBJ2-5; D is unclear. Trimming stripped 3 bases from V and 13 bases from J, with 12 bases between. The length of the CDR3 is 11 residues.

This clonotype was counted only a few times. The chain carries TRBV2 and TRBJ1-1; D possibly corresponds to TRBD1 (5 bases). V lost 4 bases and J lost 7, with 19 bases in between. CDR3 length: 15 residues. Germline CDR1 SNHLY, CDR2 FYNNEI. CDR3 amino acids: CASSGEQVGNVEAFF. CDR3 nucleotide sequence: TGTGCCAGCAGTGGCGAACAGGTTGGGAACGTTGAAGCTTTCTTT.

The rearrangement links TRBV14 to TRBJ1-1, with D perhaps matching TRBD1 (6 bases). This CDR3 contains 16 residues. Germline V gene data show CDR1 as SGHDN and CDR2 as FVKESK. V dropped 2 bases and J dropped 1 base, with 14 bases sitting between them. The CDR3 here is CASSQLTGWKNTEAFF. CDR3 nucleotides: TGTGCCAGCAGCCAATTAACAGGGTGGAAGAACACTGAAGCTTTCTTT.

The chain links TRBV27 to TRBJ2-5; D ambiguous. The CDR3 covers 13 residues. Trimming took 4 bases from V and 5 from J, leaving 11 bases between them. Germline assignment: CDR1 MNHEY and CDR2 SMNVEV (reference sequence). CDR3 sequence (DNA): TGTGCCAGCAGTTACTCCAGTTGGGAGACCCAGTACTTC. The encoded protein is CASSYSSWETQYF.

A note on this clonotype: A much larger clonotype is one base distant, so this may be a read error. The chain uses TRBV7-2 and TRBJ1-5; TRBD1 agrees at 8 bases. The CDR3 totals 14 residues. Germline trimming cut 6 bases from V and 2 bases from J; bases unmatched to any gene: 3. CDR1 is SGHTA, CDR2 FQGNSA, per germline. As DNA, the CDR3 is TGTACCAGCAGTCCGACAGGGGGCAATCAGCCCCAGCATTTT. Its translation: CTSSPTGGNQPQHF.

The chain combines TRBV6-5 with TRBJ2-5; the match to TRBD1 covers 7 bases. V shed 0 bases and J 5 bases; nucleotides not matched to a gene: 9. The germline V gene has CDR1 MNHEY and CDR2 SVGAGI. The CDR3 spans 16 residues. The CDR3 spells CASSYSTGTARETQYF. CDR3 sequence (DNA): TGTGCCAGCAGTTACTCGACCGGGACAGCAAGGGAGACCCAGTACTTC.

The chain carries TRBV4-1 and TRBJ1-5; D remains unclear. Trimming removed 3 bases at V and 2 bases at J, with 14 bases between. The length of the CDR3 is 16 residues. Germline V gene sequence: CDR1 MGHRA, CDR2 YSYEKL. The CDR3 DNA reads TGCGCCAGCAGCCATACGTGGAAGAGCGGCAATCAGCCCCAGCATTTT. Amino acids: CASSHTWKSGNQPQHF.

The gene calls are TRBV4-1 and TRBJ1-2; D is undetermined. The ends were cut back, 0 bases at V and 0 bases at J, with 17 bases in the middle. Germline V gene data show CDR1 as MGHRA and CDR2 as YSYEKL. The CDR3 totals 18 residues. CDR3 loop: CASSQDPGSQNSNYGYTF. CDR3 in DNA: TGCGCCAGCAGCCAAGATCCGGGGTCCCAGAATTCTAACTATGGCTACACCTTC.

The rearrangement links TRBV24-1 to TRBJ2-3; D is ambiguous. V was cut by 1 base and J by 2 bases, with 12 bases left in between. The germline gives CDR1 KGHDR, CDR2 SFDVKD. The CDR3 is made up of 16 amino acids. DNA for the CDR3: TGTGCCACCAGTGATTTTGGGAATGTCAACACAGATACGCAGTATTTT. Protein sequence: CATSDFGNVNTDTQYF.

CDR3 DNA: TGTGCCAGCTCACCCGGGACAGGGTATGAAGAGACCCAGTACTTC. Protein sequence: CASSPGTGYEETQYF. The chain is built from TRBV18 and TRBJ2-7, with 9 bases identical to TRBD1. The DNA end is more similar to TRBJ2-5, so the J call may be wrong. The CDR3 consists of 15 residues. Germline V gene data show CDR1 as KGHSH and CDR2 as LQKENI.

This clonotype occurred a few times. The rearrangement joins TRBV29-1 to TRBJ1-1; 8 bases are a match to TRBD1. There are 13 residues in the CDR3. Trimming at V came to 6 bases and at J to 1 base, leaving 4 bases not matched to a gene. Germline CDR1 is SQVTM and CDR2 is ANQGSEA. CDR3 nucleotide sequence: TGCAGCGTAGGACAGGGATGGAACACTGAAGCTTTCTTT. It yields the protein CSVGQGWNTEAFF.

This clonotype was observed many times. The CDR3: CASSQAGNEQFF. In DNA form, the CDR3 reads TGTGCCAGCAGCCAAGCGGGAAATGAGCAGTTCTTC. The V and J genes are TRBV7-2 and TRBJ2-1, with 7 bases lining up with TRBD2. The J segment lost 7 bases and the V segment lost 5 bases, leaving 2 bases of the junction unmatched. The CDR3 is 12 amino acids. From germline, CDR1 is SGHTA and CDR2 FQGNSA.

This clonotype was found a few times. V usage is TRBV11-2 and J usage is TRBJ2-7; D uncertain. The DNA matches TRBJ2-5 better at its end, which makes the J call doubtful. This CDR3 contains 11 residues. Germline CDR1 and CDR2: SGHAT and FQNNGV. The CDR3 loop is CASSLVLTQYF. For the CDR3, the DNA is TGTGCCAGCAGCTTAGTTTTGACCCAGTACTTC.

This rearrangement joins TRBV20-1 to TRBJ2-4, with D perhaps being TRBD1 or TRBD2 (5 bases each). The DNA end is a closer match to TRBJ2-7, so the J assignment may be wrong. Looked up from germline, CDR1 is DFQATT and CDR2 is SNEGSKA (reference sequence). The CDR3 extends over 14 amino acids. As DNA, the CDR3 is TGCAGTGCCAGGGACCAACTCCTCCTCTACGAGCAGTACTTC. Translating it yields CSARDQLLLYEQYF.

This clonotype was recorded a few times. This CDR3 reads CASSLLAGNDYEQYF. The CDR3 DNA reads TGTGCCAGCAGCCTGCTGGCGGGGAACGACTACGAGCAGTACTTC. The chain joins TRBV7-2 to TRBJ2-7, with D perhaps matching TRBD2 (6 bases). CDR1 and CDR2 from the germline V gene are SGHTA and FQGNSA. Deletions cut 5 bases from V and 3 bases from J, with 17 bases between. The CDR3 extends over 15 amino acids.

This clonotype was counted only a few times. The chain has TRBV10-3 and TRBJ1-1; 9 bases match TRBD1. CDR1 is ENHRY and CDR2 is SYGVKD in the germline V gene. The CDR3 consists of 14 residues. V lost 5 bases to trimming and J lost 11 bases; unmatched junction nucleotides: 12. Here the CDR3 reads CAISPQGARRWAFF. The CDR3 nucleotides are TGTGCCATCAGTCCACAGGGGGCGAGAAGGTGGGCTTTCTTT.

This clonotype appeared once. The chain employs TRBV12-3 or TRBV12-4 and TRBJ2-3; 10 nucleotides align to TRBD2. Trimming cost V 8 bases and J 4 bases; bases outside gene matches: 6. The CDR3 totals 14 residues. CDR3 residues: CASALAGVSDTQYF. DNA for the CDR3: TGTGCCAGCGCCCTAGCGGGGGTCTCAGATACGCAGTATTTT.

This clonotype was counted once. This sequence joins TRBV28 and TRBJ2-7; tentatively, D is TRBD2 (6 bases). Germline CDR1 MDHEN, CDR2 SYDVKM. V lost 3 bases and J lost 4, with 16 bases in between. The CDR3 consists of 15 residues. CDR3: CASSLVPGLGYEQYF. CDR3 nucleotides: TGTGCCAGCAGTTTGGTCCCGGGACTGGGGTACGAGCAGTACTTC.

The genes are TRBV29-1 and TRBJ1-2; D is unclear. V lost 4 bases and J lost 6, with 12 bases in between. Germline CDR1 is SQVTM and CDR2 is ANQGSEA. The CDR3 is 12 residues long. CDR3 DNA sequence: TGCAGCGTTGGGTCTGGAGGGAATGGCTACACCTTC. This encodes CSVGSGGNGYTF.

This clonotype was counted between two and nine times. The V and J genes are TRBV20-1 and TRBJ2-3; 9 bases fit TRBD2. V lost 1 base, J lost 2 bases, and 4 bases stayed unmatched. The CDR3 runs to 15 residues. In germline, CDR1 is DFQATT, CDR2 SNEGSKA (reference sequence). Here the CDR3 reads CSARGGGGHTDTQYF. As DNA, the CDR3 is TGCAGTGCTAGAGGCGGGGGGGGCCACACAGATACGCAGTATTTT.